Shown below are 5 T cell receptor beta chains from a single sample sequenced in a study of monozygotic twins with inflammatory bowel disease. Reanalyzing the 5' RACE reads, TCRdb keeps one entry per CDR3 protein, without DNA. In all, the sample yields hundreds of thousands of distinct CDR3 sequences. The sequencing input was blood. The source is a human donor with ulcerative colitis or Crohn's disease, or a healthy co-twin of an affected twin (not recorded which).

This rearrangement joins TRBV13 to TRBJ1-2; as DNA is missing, the TRBD1 call by TCRdb cannot be tested. CDR3 length: 13 residues. Germline assignment: CDR1 PRHDT and CDR2 FYEKMQ (reference sequence). CDR3 amino acids: CASSAGHNYGYTF. Full variable domain (outside the CDR3, taken from reference TRBV13 and TRBJ1-2): AAGVIQSPRHLIKEKRETATLKCYPIPRHDTVYWYQQGPGQDPQFLISFYEKMQSDKGSIPDRFSAQQFSDYHSELNMSSLELGDSALYFCASSAGHNYGYTFGSGTRLTVV.

The chain has TRBV7-3 and TRBJ1-1; TCRdb calls TRBD1, which cannot be checked without DNA. Germline V gene lookup returns CDR1 SGHTA and CDR2 FQGTGA. The CDR3 is 16 residues long. The chain's CDR3 is CASSQGPQGVNTEAFF.

The V call is TRBV7-6, the J call TRBJ2-2; lacking DNA, the TRBD1 call made by TCRdb goes unchecked. Germline CDR1 is SGHVS and CDR2 is FNYEAQ. This CDR3 spans 16 amino acids. This CDR3 is CASRLGTVRGTGELFF.

The CDR3 spells CASSSSPGQLYEQYF. The gene calls are TRBV5-1 and TRBJ2-7; TCRdb's D call, TRBD1, is unchecked because there is no DNA. The CDR3 totals 15 residues. The germline gives CDR1 SGHRS, CDR2 YFSETQ.

This chain uses TRBV28 with TRBJ2-6; lacking DNA, the TRBD1 call made by TCRdb goes unchecked. CDR1 is MDHEN, CDR2 SYDVKM, per germline. The CDR3 is made up of 17 amino acids. CDR3 sequence: CASSSPSLGSGANVLTF. The full variable domain, rest sourced from reference TRBV28 and TRBJ2-6, is DVKVTQSSRYLVKRTGEKVFLECVQDMDHENMFWYRQDPGLGLRLIYFSYDVKMKEKGDIPEGYSVSREKKERFSLILESASTNQTSMYLCASSSPSLGSGANVLTFGAGSRLTVL.